This T cell receptor (beta chain) was obtained from a study of control samples from healthy donors and cancer patients. The CDR3 has 13 amino acids. The V gene lost 4 bases and the J gene lost 4 bases, with 10 bases spanning the gap. From germline, CDR1 is SGHNT and CDR2 YYREEE (reference sequence). Sequencing used immunoSEQ multiplex PCR; TCRdb keeps in-frame clones, though not all of them. The table has 90,000 or so clones, approximately 90% seen once. The source material was blood. This sequence joins TRBV5-4 and TRBJ2-3; no clear D. This receptor was obtained from a woman between 65 and 79 years old in good health. The CDR3, as DNA: TGTGCCAGCAGCCCCGTTTACGCAGATACGCAGTATTTT. Translated, it gives CASSPVYADTQYF.